This T cell receptor (beta chain) was identified during a study of cytomegalovirus exposure and HLA in healthy donors. On this clone: Its antigen is currently unknown.

J gave up 1 base and V 5 bases, and 8 bases lay outside the gene matches. Germline V CDR1 and CDR2: SGDLS, YYNGEE. The CDR3 contains 16 residues. 60 Vbeta and 13 Jbeta primers were used in PCR. Clones were sequenced by immunoSEQ multiplex PCR, and TCRdb holds only the in-frame ones, with some missing. The table lists some 130,000 clones, around 80% of them singletons. Study outcomes and limitations: The study listed under 200 cytomegalovirus-associated TCR beta chains.

Though probably carrying unrecorded immune exposures, donors were nominally healthy at sampling. This clonotype was obtained from a human donor in good health. The chain links TRBV9 to TRBJ1-1; TRBD1 agrees at 10 bases. Sequences were obtained from PBMCs. This CDR3 is CASRHDRGRRNTEAFF. CDR3 DNA: TGTGCCAGCAGGCACGACAGGGGGCGAAGGAACACTGAAGCTTTCTTT.